The rows below give T cell receptor beta chains drawn from one sample of a study of technical replicates of blood from a handful of donors. Some clones are missing from TCRdb's copy, which holds only in-frame ones; the method was immunoSEQ multiplex PCR. The profile shows 40,000 to 55,000 clones, about 96% of them singletons. The sequencing input was T cells isolated from PBMCs. The receptors stem from a human donor in good health. CDR3s include the opening cysteine and the closing phenylalanine or tryptophan. The D gene is left open where the match is weak. Clone size is stated in some rows and not others, as once, few, many or a class when expanded.

J | size | V | length | D | CDR3 | DNA
TRBJ2-3 | - | TRBV11-2 | 13 | - | CASRGGGAYTQYF | TGTGCCAGCAGGGGAGGGGGGGCGTATACGCAGTATTTT
TRBJ2-4 | - | TRBV11-2 | 16 | TRBD1 | CASSLGGGRAKNIQYF | TGTGCCAGCAGCCTAGGGGGCGGACGAGCCAAAAACATTCAGTACTTC
TRBJ1-2 | - | TRBV19 | 13 | - | CASSGAGYYGYTF | TGCGCCAGCTCCGGAGCAGGGTACTATGGCTACACCTTC
TRBJ1-1 | - | TRBV9 | 12 | - | CASSGTQGLAFF | TGTGCCAGCAGCGGTACCCAGGGGCTGGCTTTCTTT
TRBJ1-1 | - | TRBV25-1 | 16 | - | CASSDTSGYPYTEAFF | TGTGCCAGCAGTGATACATCGGGGTATCCGTACACTGAAGCTTTCTTT
TRBJ2-7 | - | TRBV28 | 16 | TRBD2 | CASSSWRLAGSYEQYF | TGTGCCAGCAGTTCATGGCGACTAGCGGGCTCCTACGAGCAGTACTTC
TRBJ2-1 | once | TRBV19 | 14 | - | CASTQRVSYNEQFF | TGTGCCAGTACCCAGCGGGTCTCCTACAATGAGCAGTTCTTC
TRBJ2-5 | - | TRBV5-4 | 16 | TRBD1 | CASSLANMGQQETQYF | TGTGCCAGCAGCTTGGCCAACATGGGACAGCAAGAGACCCAGTACTTC
TRBJ1-1 | - | TRBV29-1 | 13 | - | CSVEVSGNTEAFF | TGCAGCGTTGAAGTCTCCGGGAACACTGAAGCTTTCTTT
TRBJ2-3 | once | TRBV9 | 16 | TRBD1 | CASAVDRVEVTDTQYF | TGTGCCAGCGCGGTGGACAGGGTAGAGGTGACAGATACGCAGTATTTT
TRBJ2-7 | - | TRBV10-3 | 19 | - | CAISESGQATGTLTYEQYF | TGTGCCATCAGTGAGTCGGGGCAGGCAACCGGGACACTGACCTACGAGCAGTACTTC
TRBJ2-1 | - | TRBV4-2 | 16 | - | CASSQEWGEWYNEQFF | TGTGCCAGCAGCCAAGAGTGGGGGGAGTGGTACAATGAGCAGTTCTTC
TRBJ2-7 | - | TRBV5-4 | 15 | TRBD1 | CASSWGQGFSYEQYF | TGTGCCAGCAGCTGGGGACAGGGGTTTTCCTACGAGCAGTACTTC
TRBJ1-1 | once | TRBV27 | 14 | - | CASLGRDLNTEAFF | TGTGCCAGCCTAGGGAGAGATCTGAACACTGAAGCTTTCTTT
TRBJ2-1 | - | TRBV9 | 14 | - | CASSVDGRVDEQFF | TGTGCCAGCAGCGTAGATGGCAGGGTAGATGAGCAGTTCTTC
TRBJ1-3 | - | TRBV11-2 | 17 | - | CASSSGEGHNSGNTIYF | TGTGCCAGCAGCTCGGGGGAGGGGCACAACTCTGGAAACACCATATATTTT
TRBJ2-7 | - | TRBV4-1 | 14 | TRBD2 | CASSQSSGRYEQYF | TGCGCCAGCAGCCAAAGTAGCGGGCGCTACGAGCAGTACTTC
TRBJ2-5 | - | TRBV7-9 | 16 | TRBD2 | CASSLVAREGDWAQYF | TGTGCCAGCAGCTTAGTAGCGCGGGAGGGAGATTGGGCCCAGTACTTC
TRBJ2-7 | - | TRBV11-3 | 12 | - | CASKRQSYEQYF | TGTGCCAGCAAGCGGCAGTCCTACGAGCAGTACTTC
TRBJ1-4 | - | TRBV7-3 | 15 | - | CASSPLGGSNEKLFF | TGTGCCAGCAGCCCATTGGGGGGTTCTAATGAAAAACTGTTTTTT
TRBJ2-3 | - | TRBV5-6 | 15 | - | CASRIGGTSTDTQYF | TGTGCCAGCAGGATCGGGGGAACTAGCACAGATACGCAGTATTTT
TRBJ2-7 | - | TRBV7-3 | 15 | - | CASSLGGSPAYEQYF | TGTGCCAGCAGCTTAGGGGGCTCACCGGCCTACGAGCAGTACTTC
TRBJ1-3 | - | TRBV11-2 | 12 | - | CASSLKEDTIYF | TGTGCCAGCAGCTTAAAGGAGGACACCATATATTTT